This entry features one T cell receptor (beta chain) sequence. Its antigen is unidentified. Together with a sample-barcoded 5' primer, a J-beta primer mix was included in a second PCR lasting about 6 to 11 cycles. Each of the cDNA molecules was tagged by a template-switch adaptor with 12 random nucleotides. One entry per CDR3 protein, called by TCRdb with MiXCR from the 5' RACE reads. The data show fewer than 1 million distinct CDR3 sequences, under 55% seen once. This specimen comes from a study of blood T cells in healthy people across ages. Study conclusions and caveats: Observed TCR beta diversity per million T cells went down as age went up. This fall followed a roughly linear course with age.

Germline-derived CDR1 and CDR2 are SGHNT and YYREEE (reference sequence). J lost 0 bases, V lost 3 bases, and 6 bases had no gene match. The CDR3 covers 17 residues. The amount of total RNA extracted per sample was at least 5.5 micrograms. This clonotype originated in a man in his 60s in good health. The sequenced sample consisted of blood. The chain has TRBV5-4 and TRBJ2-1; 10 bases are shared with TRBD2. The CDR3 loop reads CASSSKLAGSSYNEQFF. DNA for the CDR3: TGTGCCAGCAGCTCGAAACTAGCGGGGAGCTCCTACAATGAGCAGTTCTTC.